These 17 T cell receptor beta chains were sequenced from one sample in a study of cytomegalovirus exposure and HLA in healthy donors. The PCR used 60 Vbeta and 13 Jbeta primers. Sequenced by immunoSEQ multiplex PCR; TCRdb stores in-frame clones only, minus some. The profile covers around 130,000 clones, with around 75% appearing a single time and about 3% taken by the ten largest. Sequencing was carried out using PBMCs. The receptor source for this set is a man aged 25-40 years in good health and CMV-seronegative.

CDR3 nucleotides: TGTGCCAGCAGACCACCGGCTTCAGGTGGGGAAAAACTGTTTTTT. It specifies CASRPPASGGEKLFF. The J gene is TRBJ1-4, the V gene TRBV2; no clear D gene. This CDR3 contains 15 residues. V was shortened by 6 bases and J by 8 bases, with 19 bases between the two germline ends. Germline V gene data show CDR1 as SNHLY and CDR2 as FYNNEI.

V usage is TRBV19 and J usage is TRBJ1-1, with TRBD1 matching 9 bases. V shed 7 bases, J shed 0 bases, and the junction held 9 bases outside the gene matches. The CDR3 sequence is 16 residues long. The germline gives CDR1 LNHDA, CDR2 SQIVND (reference sequence). The CDR3, as DNA: TGTGCCAGTAACTTAAGGACAGGGGTTTTGAACACTGAAGCTTTCTTT. Amino acids: CASNLRTGVLNTEAFF.

V usage is TRBV13 and J usage is TRBJ2-3; D unresolved. The CDR3 spans 11 residues. Germline values: CDR1 PRHDT, CDR2 FYEKMQ (reference sequence). V was clipped by 6 bases and J by 2 bases, with 3 bases between them. CDR3 bases: TGTGCCAGCAGGTACACAGATACGCAGTATTTT. As protein: CASRYTDTQYF.

The chain links TRBV7-6 to TRBJ1-1; D unresolved. V was shortened by 6 bases and J by 5 bases, with 13 bases between the two germline ends. This CDR3 comprises 13 residues. The germline V gene has CDR1 SGHVS and CDR2 FNYEAQ. CDR3 amino acids: CASSNEVLTEAFF. CDR3 bases: TGTGCCAGCAGTAACGAGGTTCTTACTGAAGCTTTCTTT.

The rearrangement joins TRBV2 to TRBJ1-6; 7 nucleotides agree with TRBD1. CDR3 length: 15 amino acids. Germline lookup yields CDR1 SNHLY and CDR2 FYNNEI. Trimming at V came to 6 bases and at J to 3 bases, leaving 5 bases not matched to a gene. This chain's CDR3 is CASSTRQGYNSPLHF. The CDR3 bases are TGTGCCAGCAGCACCCGACAGGGCTATAATTCACCCCTCCACTTT.

The chain has TRBV7-9 and TRBJ2-3; 11 nucleotides match TRBD2. J was trimmed by 3 bases and V by 2 bases; bases with no gene match: 1. The CDR3 covers 15 residues. Germline loops: CDR1 SEHNR, CDR2 FQNEAQ (reference sequence). CDR3 sequence (DNA): TGTGCCAGCAGCTTAACTAGCGGGAGAACAGATACGCAGTATTTT. The encoded protein is CASSLTSGRTDTQYF.

This clone was counted a single time. V and J are TRBV7-2 and TRBJ2-7; tentative D call: TRBD2 (8 bases). V dropped 5 bases and J dropped 7 bases, with 21 bases sitting between them. Germline assignment: CDR1 SGHTA and CDR2 FQGNSA. This CDR3 has 15 residues. The CDR3 DNA reads as TGTGCCAGCAGCGAGACCTCGGGAGGGGGCGGTGAGCAGTACTTC. This gives the protein CASSETSGGGGEQYF.

The chain recombines TRBV6-5 with TRBJ1-1; a possible D gene is TRBD1 (6 bases). Germline CDR1 MNHEY, CDR2 SVGAGI. V lost 4 bases, J lost 7 bases, and 10 bases lay in between. This CDR3 comprises 12 residues. Here the CDR3 reads CASSSTDSEAFF. CDR3 DNA: TGTGCCAGCAGTTCAACGGACAGTGAAGCTTTCTTT.

V is TRBV5-1 and J is TRBJ2-5, with 9 nucleotides matching TRBD2. The germline CDR1 and CDR2 sequences are SGHRS and YFSETQ. The CDR3 totals 15 residues. Trimming cost V 4 bases and J 4 bases; bases outside gene matches: 8. In DNA, the CDR3 is TGCGCCAGCAGCCCGGCGGGAGGGCCCAGAGAGACCCAGTACTTC. Translated: CASSPAGGPRETQYF.

The rearrangement links TRBV4-2 to TRBJ1-2, with 9 bases aligning to TRBD1. Germline CDR1 reads LGHNA; CDR2 reads YNFKEQ. V lost 1 base, J lost 2 bases, and 2 bases stayed unmatched. This CDR3 has 15 residues. This CDR3 reads CASSQAGQGNYGYTF. The DNA for the CDR3 is TGTGCCAGCAGCCAAGCGGGACAGGGAAACTATGGCTACACCTTC.

J is TRBJ2-5 and V is TRBV7-3, with a possible D match to TRBD1 (6 bases). The CDR3 runs 15 residues. CDR1 and CDR2 from the germline V gene are SGHTA and FQGTGA. V dropped 2 bases and J dropped 2 bases, with 12 bases sitting between them. Here the CDR3 reads CASSLLGQKQETQYF. As DNA, the CDR3 is TGTGCCAGCAGCTTATTAGGACAGAAGCAAGAGACCCAGTACTTC.

V is TRBV6-5 and J is TRBJ1-6, with 7 bases lining up with TRBD1. Germline assignment: CDR1 MNHEY and CDR2 SVGAGI. The V segment lost 7 bases and the J segment 6 bases; nucleotides outside the gene matches: 9. This CDR3 has 15 residues. CDR3 in amino acids: CASKPPGQTNSPLHF. CDR3 in DNA: TGTGCCAGCAAACCACCGGGACAGACTAATTCACCCCTCCACTTT.

The chain has TRBV2 and TRBJ1-2, with 7 bases aligning to TRBD1. CDR1 is SNHLY and CDR2 is FYNNEI in the germline V gene. CDR3 length equals 14 residues. V shed 4 bases and J 8 bases; nucleotides not matched to a gene: 10. The CDR3 coding sequence is TGTGCCAGCAGTGCCCAGACAGGGAAAGAAGGCTACACCTTC. It codes for CASSAQTGKEGYTF.

The chain has TRBV28 and TRBJ1-5; D unclear. Per germline, CDR1 MDHEN and CDR2 SYDVKM. V lost 3 bases, J lost 0 bases, and 15 bases lay in between. The CDR3 extends over 17 amino acids. CDR3 coding DNA: TGTGCCAGCAGTTTGGGTTCGACAACCGATAGCAATCAGCCCCAGCATTTT. It specifies CASSLGSTTDSNQPQHF.

The chain is built from TRBV6-4 and TRBJ1-1; D is unresolved. Between the trimmed V and J ends, which lost 6 bases and 0 bases, there was a span of 11 bases. Germline loops: CDR1 MRHNA, CDR2 SNTAGT. CDR3 length: 14 amino acids. CDR3 nucleotides: TGTGCCAGCAGGCTCACACGATTGAACACTGAAGCTTTCTTT. Translation: CASRLTRLNTEAFF.

The CDR3 region has the DNA TGTGCCAGCAGCTTTACCCCCAGGGCGGACACTGAAGCTTTCTTT. Residues: CASSFTPRADTEAFF. The V call is TRBV7-8, the J call TRBJ1-1, with D tentatively TRBD1 (5 bases). This CDR3 comprises 15 residues. CDR1 is SGHVS, CDR2 FQNEAQ, per germline. V lost 3 bases and J lost 3, with 14 bases in between. The whole variable domain, filled in from reference TRBV7-8 and TRBJ1-1, reads GAGVSQSPRYKVAKRGQDVALRCDPISGHVSLFWYQQALGQGPEFLTYFQNEAQLDKSGLPSDRFFAERPEGSVSTLKIQRTQQEDSAVYLCASSFTPRADTEAFFGQGTRLTVV.

The genes are TRBV27 and TRBJ1-5; 10 positions agree with TRBD1. CDR3 length equals 16 residues. Germline trimming cut 5 bases from V and 4 bases from J; bases unmatched to any gene: 8. The germline V gene has CDR1 MNHEY and CDR2 SMNVEV (reference sequence). CDR3 sequence reads: CASSATDRGRNQPQHF. The CDR3 nucleotides are TGTGCCAGCAGTGCAACCGACAGGGGGCGAAATCAGCCCCAGCATTTT.